This TCR beta chain was found in a study of T cells after yellow fever vaccination. This clonotype was seen only a few times. V lost 5 bases and J lost 9, with 23 bases in between. Germline CDR1 reads LNHDA; CDR2 reads SQIVND (reference sequence). This CDR3 has 16 amino acids. Via MiXCR, TCRdb re-called the 5' RACE reads, giving one row per CDR3 protein. The repertoire includes 200,000 to 300,000 distinct CDR3 sequences, less than 9% of them detected once, and roughly 0.93% sits in the top ten. The source was CD4+ T cells sorted from PBMCs, collected 15 days after the yellow fever booster vaccination. J is TRBJ2-1 and V is TRBV19; D might be TRBD1 (5 bases). This receptor was taken from a man aged 25-45 years who received the YFV17D yellow fever vaccine. The CDR3, as DNA: TGTGCCAGTAGTTTCCGTAAACATCAGACAGTGGGTGAGCAGTTCTTC. This translates into CASSFRKHQTVGEQFF.